This TCR beta chain was retrieved from a study of T cell repertoires in cytomegalovirus infection. Germline lookup yields CDR1 GTSNPN and CDR2 SVGIG (reference sequence). This CDR3 has 12 amino acids. V gave up 7 bases and J gave up 4 bases, with 14 bases separating them. TCRdb passed the reads through MiXCR, listing each CDR3 protein once. The data contain some 310,000 distinct CDR3 sequences, 25% of them seen just once; the ten biggest clones take up about 14%. As to this clonotype: What it binds is not known.

The rearrangement links TRBV30 to TRBJ2-7; a possible D gene is TRBD2 (5 bases). This clonotype originated in a human donor in good health (CMV status not recorded). Some clones in this sample may be carry-over from other donors' samples. The specimen comprised cultured PBMCs, sampled from culture after CMV antigen stimulation. CDR3 DNA sequence: TGTGCCTTTGGAGGTGTGCGATACGAGCAGTACTTC. Translating it yields CAFGGVRYEQYF.